This T cell receptor (beta chain) was retrieved from a study of cytomegalovirus exposure and HLA in healthy donors. Some clones are missing from TCRdb's copy, which holds only in-frame ones; the method was immunoSEQ multiplex PCR. The table lists approximately 120,000 clones, around 94% of them singletons. Trimming stripped 4 bases from V and 8 bases from J, with 18 bases between. The CDR3 spans 15 residues. Per germline, CDR1 SGHRS and CDR2 YFSETQ. This clonotype originated in a woman aged 18-35 years in good health and CMV-seronegative. The V gene is TRBV5-1, the J gene TRBJ1-4; unclear D gene. Sequencing was done on a sample of PBMCs. DNA for the CDR3: TGCGCCAGCAGCCCCCTGGGCCCGGAGGACGAAAAACTGTTTTTT. Its translation: CASSPLGPEDEKLFF.